This passage covers 27 T cell receptor beta chains from one sample sequenced in a study of cytomegalovirus exposure and HLA in healthy donors. Primers for the PCR totalled 60 Vbeta and 13 Jbeta. Generated by immunoSEQ multiplex PCR, the TCRdb table keeps only in-frame clones and is missing some. The table lists about 170,000 clones, approximately 84% of them singletons. Sequencing was performed on PBMCs. These TCRs come from a man in his thirties or forties in good health and CMV-seropositive.

The chain has TRBV4-2 and TRBJ2-5; the D is unclear. Trimming stripped 1 base from V and 5 bases from J, with 14 bases between. The CDR3 sequence is 15 residues long. Germline CDR1 is LGHNA and CDR2 is YNFKEQ. CDR3 protein: CASSQGSGYAETQYF. The CDR3 DNA sequence: TGTGCCAGCAGCCAAGGATCCGGGTATGCGGAGACCCAGTACTTC.

DNA for the CDR3: TGTGCCAGCAGCCAGGGACAAGTCGTACAAACTGAAGCTTTCTTT. This gives the protein CASSQGQVVQTEAFF. This chain connects TRBV7-2 to TRBJ1-1, with D possibly being TRBD1 (6 bases). Germline CDR1 reads SGHTA; CDR2 reads FQGNSA. This CDR3 has 15 residues. Trimming took off 5 bases at V and 5 bases at J, with 18 bases between the two ends.

CDR3 DNA: TGTGCCAGCAGTTTCGTCAGGGGGCAGGGAGCCGCCGGGGAGCTGTTTTTT. It encodes CASSFVRGQGAAGELFF. V gene TRBV27 combines with J gene TRBJ2-2, with 8 bases that match TRBD1. Per the germline V gene, CDR1 is MNHEY and CDR2 is SMNVEV (reference sequence). V gave up 3 bases and J gave up 6 bases; unmatched junction bases: 12. The CDR3 contains 17 residues.

Comments on this clone: Other DNA sequences in the same sample also yield this CDR3. The chain couples TRBV5-1 to TRBJ2-5, with no clear D. Germline CDR1 and CDR2: SGHRS and YFSETQ. V gave up 0 bases and J gave up 2 bases, with 8 bases separating them. The CDR3 loop spans 14 amino acids. DNA of the CDR3: TGCGCCAGCAGCTTGGGCCAGTATCAAGAGACCCAGTACTTC. Translation gives CASSLGQYQETQYF.

This chain connects TRBV10-1 to TRBJ2-7, with 7 bases that match TRBD2. CDR3 size: 13 residues. From germline, CDR1 is WNHNN and CDR2 SYGVQD (reference sequence). The junction had 6 bases not matched to a gene; V was cut back by 4 bases and J by 6 bases. Here the CDR3 DNA reads TGCGCCAGCAGTGCGGGGACTACCTCCGAGCAGTACTTC. This codes for CASSAGTTSEQYF.

The chain employs TRBV5-1 and TRBJ2-5, with 7 nucleotides matching TRBD1. Germline V gene lookup returns CDR1 SGHRS and CDR2 YFSETQ. J was trimmed by 2 bases and V by 2 bases; bases with no gene match: 6. This CDR3 has 15 amino acids. CDR3 sequence (DNA): TGCGCCAGCAGCTTACTCCCGACAGGGCAAGAGACCCAGTACTTC. Amino acids: CASSLLPTGQETQYF.

V is TRBV5-6 and J is TRBJ1-2; maybe TRBD1 (6 bases). The CDR3 covers 13 residues. The V and J ends lost 2 bases and 8 bases respectively, with 13 bases between them. The V gene's germline CDR1 is SGHDT and CDR2 YYEEEE. In DNA form, the CDR3 reads TGTGCCAGCAGCTTAACACAGGGATCCGGCTACACCTTC. This sequence encodes CASSLTQGSGYTF.

The chain joins TRBV7-3 to TRBJ1-1; 7 nucleotides align to TRBD1. The J segment lost 0 bases and the V segment lost 5 bases, leaving 3 bases of the junction unmatched. The CDR3 totals 14 residues. Per the germline V gene, CDR1 is SGHTA and CDR2 is FQGTGA. The CDR3 sequence is CASSPGQMNTEAFF. CDR3 DNA: TGTGCCAGCAGCCCGGGACAGATGAACACTGAAGCTTTCTTT.

The rearrangement links TRBV7-3 to TRBJ1-3; unclear D gene. The CDR3 consists of 18 residues. V gave up 1 base and J gave up 0 bases, with 16 bases separating them. Germline assignment: CDR1 SGHTA and CDR2 FQGTGA. CDR3 bases: TGTGCCAGCAGCTTAAACAGTATGGCAGGCAGCTCTGGAAACACCATATATTTT. It translates to CASSLNSMAGSSGNTIYF.

The V gene is TRBV13, the J gene TRBJ2-3; TRBD1 might be the D (6 bases). The ends were cut back, 4 bases at V and 0 bases at J, with 26 bases in the middle. The germline gives CDR1 PRHDT, CDR2 FYEKMQ (reference sequence). The CDR3 covers 20 residues. The CDR3 DNA reads TGTGCCAGCAGCTCCGAGGGACATGGAGGTGTAGGAATAAGCACAGATACGCAGTATTTT. Its protein is CASSSEGHGGVGISTDTQYF.

V and J are TRBV19 and TRBJ2-6; TRBD1 matches at 8 bases. This CDR3 is built from 15 residues. The germline CDR1 and CDR2 sequences are LNHDA and SQIVND (reference sequence). J was trimmed by 4 bases and V by 7 bases; bases with no gene match: 6. In DNA, the CDR3 is TGTGCCAGTATGGACAGGGCGTTAGGGGCCAACGTCCTGACTTTC. This codes for CASMDRALGANVLTF. Looking up the rest from reference TRBV19 and TRBJ2-6 gives the full variable domain: DGGITQSPKYLFRKEGQNVTLSCEQNLNHDAMYWYRQDPGQGLRLIYYSQIVNDFQKGDIAEGYSVSREKKESFPLTVTSAQKNPTAFYLCASMDRALGANVLTFGAGSRLTVL.

The chain couples TRBV9 to TRBJ2-3; the D gene is possibly TRBD2 (7 bases). Per germline, CDR1 SGDLS and CDR2 YYNGEE. CDR3 length: 16 residues. With 0 bases removed from V and 0 bases from J, the gap between germline ends came to 11 bases. CDR3 coding DNA: TGTGCCAGCAGCGTAGGGGGGGGCGATAGCACAGATACGCAGTATTTT. Amino acid sequence: CASSVGGGDSTDTQYF.

This sequence joins TRBV6-1 and TRBJ1-4; D may be TRBD1 (6 bases). Germline CDR1 is MNHNS and CDR2 is SASEGT. There are 15 residues in the CDR3. The ends were cut back, 10 bases at V and 0 bases at J, with 15 bases in the middle. CDR3 in amino acids: CATSTGPATNEKLFF. CDR3 DNA sequence: TGTGCCACATCAACAGGGCCTGCAACTAATGAAAAACTGTTTTTT.

This clone was detected only once. The chain couples TRBV19 to TRBJ1-5, with D perhaps TRBD1 (6 bases). Germline V gives CDR1 LNHDA, CDR2 SQIVND (reference sequence). There are 14 residues in the CDR3. V lost 5 bases, J lost 2 bases, and 10 bases lay in between. The CDR3 loop reads CASSGQPGNQPQHF. DNA for the CDR3: TGTGCCAGTAGTGGACAGCCCGGCAATCAGCCCCAGCATTTT. Complete variable domain (other parts from reference TRBV19 and TRBJ1-5): DGGITQSPKYLFRKEGQNVTLSCEQNLNHDAMYWYRQDPGQGLRLIYYSQIVNDFQKGDIAEGYSVSREKKESFPLTVTSAQKNPTAFYLCASSGQPGNQPQHFGDGTRLSIL.

The chain uses TRBV19 and TRBJ1-3, with D possibly TRBD1 on 6 matching bases. This CDR3 region has 13 residues. The germline CDR1 and CDR2 sequences are LNHDA and SQIVND (reference sequence). Trimming stripped 10 bases from V and 0 bases from J, with 10 bases between. CDR3 bases: TGTGCCACCCAGGGGTTCTCTGGAAACACCATATATTTT. Translated: CATQGFSGNTIYF.

This chain connects TRBV2 to TRBJ2-7, with 7 positions matching TRBD2. Germline CDR1 is SNHLY and CDR2 is FYNNEI. V lost 6 bases, J lost 4 bases, and 12 bases stayed unmatched. This CDR3 spans 15 amino acids. CDR3 coding DNA: TGTGCCAGCAGCTTCGCGGGGGAACCGCATTACGAGCAGTACGTC. Amino acids: CASSFAGEPHYEQYV.

This clone was detected only once. The rearrangement links TRBV6-1 to TRBJ2-5, with 10 nucleotides matching TRBD2. Looked up from germline, CDR1 is MNHNS and CDR2 is SASEGT. Losses at the gene ends were 6 bases for V and 3 bases for J; bases not matched to a gene: 7. CDR3 length: 15 residues. Written as DNA, the CDR3 is TGTGCCAGCAGCGATCCGGGACTAGCGAAAGAGACCCAGTACTTC. Protein product: CASSDPGLAKETQYF.

J is TRBJ1-2 and V is TRBV29-1; possible D gene TRBD1, 6 bases. CDR3 size: 13 residues. Germline V CDR1 and CDR2: SQVTM, ANQGSEA. The germline V and J ends were trimmed by 6 bases and 0 bases, with 11 bases remaining between them. The CDR3: CSVSQGANYGYTF. The CDR3 DNA is TGCAGCGTATCACAGGGAGCTAACTATGGCTACACCTTC.

This sequence joins TRBV2 and TRBJ1-5, with 7 bases lining up with TRBD1. V dropped 5 bases and J dropped 9; count of bases not matched to a gene: 10. Germline V gene data show CDR1 as SNHLY and CDR2 as FYNNEI. This CDR3 comprises 14 residues. DNA for the CDR3: TGTGCCAGCAGTCTAACCGACAGGGCCTGGCCCCAGCATTTT. It yields the protein CASSLTDRAWPQHF. Full variable domain (missing parts from reference TRBV2 and TRBJ1-5): EPEVTQTPSHQVTQMGQEVILRCVPISNHLYFYWYRQILGQKVEFLVSFYNNEISEKSEIFDDQFSVERPDGSNFTLKIRSTKLEDSAMYFCASSLTDRAWPQHFGDGTRLSIL.

The chain combines TRBV13 with TRBJ2-7; 8 nucleotides match TRBD2. The CDR3 covers 15 residues. J lost 3 bases, V lost 3 bases, and 7 bases had no gene match. Germline V gene lookup returns CDR1 PRHDT and CDR2 FYEKMQ (reference sequence). CDR3 protein: CASSFATSGNYEQYV. CDR3 in DNA: TGTGCCAGCAGCTTTGCTACTAGCGGAAACTACGAGCAGTACGTC.

This clone has only a few counts. The rearrangement uses TRBV5-6 and TRBJ1-2, with D perhaps TRBD1 (6 bases). This CDR3 spans 12 amino acids. Trimming shortened V by 5 bases and J by 8 bases, and 13 bases separated the two germline ends. Germline assignment: CDR1 SGHDT and CDR2 YYEEEE. The CDR3 DNA reads as TGTGCCAGCAGTCGTTCAGGGGCCGGCTACACCTTC. It encodes CASSRSGAGYTF. Using reference TRBV5-6 and TRBJ1-2 for the parts outside the CDR3, the full variable domain is DAGVTQSPTHLIKTRGQQVTLRCSPKSGHDTVSWYQQALGQGPQFIFQYYEEEERQRGNFPDRFSGHQFPNYSSELNVNALLLGDSALYLCASSRSGAGYTFGSGTRLTVV.

The genes are TRBV4-1 and TRBJ1-5; D is possibly TRBD1 (5 bases). This CDR3 contains 13 residues. CDR1 is MGHRA and CDR2 is YSYEKL in the germline V gene. Trimming shortened V by 2 bases and J by 5 bases, and 7 bases separated the two germline ends. CDR3 sequence reads: CASSQRGDQPQHF. The CDR3 region has the DNA TGCGCCAGCAGCCAACGGGGGGATCAGCCCCAGCATTTT.

The chain joins TRBV29-1 to TRBJ2-1, with TRBD2 identical over 9 bases. The germline gives CDR1 SQVTM, CDR2 ANQGSEA. J was trimmed by 7 bases and V by 2 bases; bases with no gene match: 3. The CDR3 totals 13 residues. The CDR3 region is CSVELAGRNEQFF. DNA of the CDR3: TGCAGCGTTGAACTAGCGGGGCGGAATGAGCAGTTCTTC.

This clone was found once. The CDR3 is CASSLKEKRETYEQYF. CDR3 sequence (DNA): TGTGCCAGCAGCCTAAAGGAAAAGCGGGAGACCTACGAGCAGTACTTC. The J gene is TRBJ2-7, the V gene TRBV4-2; 8 nucleotides line up with TRBD2. The CDR3 runs 16 residues. V dropped 4 bases and J dropped 2; count of bases not matched to a gene: 10. Germline lookup yields CDR1 LGHNA and CDR2 YNFKEQ.

CDR3 in amino acids: CSARGLLEQFF. The DNA of the CDR3 is TGCAGTGCCAGGGGACTACTTGAGCAGTTCTTC. The rearrangement uses TRBV20-1 and TRBJ2-1; D may be TRBD2 (7 bases). Deletions cut 6 bases from V and 9 bases from J, with 12 bases between. Germline V gene lookup returns CDR1 DFQATT and CDR2 SNEGSKA (reference sequence). This CDR3 has 11 residues.

The count of this clone is one. This chain connects TRBV2 to TRBJ1-6, with D unclear. Germline V gene sequence: CDR1 SNHLY, CDR2 FYNNEI. Trimming shortened V by 10 bases and J by 8 bases, and 18 bases separated the two germline ends. The CDR3 extends over 14 amino acids. The CDR3 DNA follows: TGTGCCACCTCGACCCTAGGCAGTGATTCACCCCTCCACTTT. Protein sequence: CATSTLGSDSPLHF.

Only a few counts were recorded for this clone. The sample carries other DNA sequences with the same CDR3. The gene calls are TRBV4-2 and TRBJ2-5, with 12 nucleotides matching TRBD2. The J call could be wrong; TRBJ2-7 is a better fit for the DNA end. Germline V gene lookup returns CDR1 LGHNA and CDR2 YNFKEQ. The CDR3 is 15 amino acids. The CDR3 here is CASSQETSGSYEQYF. The DNA for the CDR3 is TGTGCCAGCAGCCAAGAGACTAGCGGGAGCTACGAGCAGTACTTC.